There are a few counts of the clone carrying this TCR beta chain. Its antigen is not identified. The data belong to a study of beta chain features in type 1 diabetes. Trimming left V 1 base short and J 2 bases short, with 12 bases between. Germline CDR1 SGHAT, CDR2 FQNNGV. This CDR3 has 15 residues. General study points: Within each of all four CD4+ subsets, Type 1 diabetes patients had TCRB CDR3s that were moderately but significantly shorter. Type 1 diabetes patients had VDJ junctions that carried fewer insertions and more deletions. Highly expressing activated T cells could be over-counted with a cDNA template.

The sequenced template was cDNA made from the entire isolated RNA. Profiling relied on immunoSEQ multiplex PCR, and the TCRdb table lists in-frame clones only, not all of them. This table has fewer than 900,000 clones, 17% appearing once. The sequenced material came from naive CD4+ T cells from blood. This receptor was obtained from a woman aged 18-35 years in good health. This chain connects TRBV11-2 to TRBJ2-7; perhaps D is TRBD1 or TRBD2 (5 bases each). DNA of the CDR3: TGTGCCAGCAGCTTAGCTCCGGGGCAGCCCTACGAGCAGTACTTC. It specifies CASSLAPGQPYEQYF.